Detailed here is one TCR beta chain. Its matching antigen is unknown. Method: immunoSEQ multiplex PCR; TCRdb's copy keeps in-frame clones and lacks some. The table has about 32,000 clones, roughly 87% seen once. This entry is derived from a study of OX40 agonist ivuxolimab in advanced cancers. Germline values: CDR1 SGHVS, CDR2 FNYEAQ. The CDR3 loop spans 16 amino acids. V was shortened by 10 bases and J by 6 bases, with 26 bases between the two germline ends. Points from the study as a whole: Partial responders dosed at 0.1-3.0 mg/kg displayed clonal expansion ranking among the lowest.

The rearrangement joins TRBV7-6 to TRBJ2-3; D gene uncertain. The material sequenced was CD4+ or CD8+ T cells sorted from blood, taken in a trial of the OX40 agonist ivuxolimab. This receptor was taken from an adult with an advanced solid tumor such as melanoma, head and neck, liver or kidney cancer. The CDR3 sequence: CATIRESPMEADTQYF. CDR3 sequence (DNA): TGTGCCACCATTAGGGAAAGCCCGATGGAAGCGGATACGCAGTATTTT.